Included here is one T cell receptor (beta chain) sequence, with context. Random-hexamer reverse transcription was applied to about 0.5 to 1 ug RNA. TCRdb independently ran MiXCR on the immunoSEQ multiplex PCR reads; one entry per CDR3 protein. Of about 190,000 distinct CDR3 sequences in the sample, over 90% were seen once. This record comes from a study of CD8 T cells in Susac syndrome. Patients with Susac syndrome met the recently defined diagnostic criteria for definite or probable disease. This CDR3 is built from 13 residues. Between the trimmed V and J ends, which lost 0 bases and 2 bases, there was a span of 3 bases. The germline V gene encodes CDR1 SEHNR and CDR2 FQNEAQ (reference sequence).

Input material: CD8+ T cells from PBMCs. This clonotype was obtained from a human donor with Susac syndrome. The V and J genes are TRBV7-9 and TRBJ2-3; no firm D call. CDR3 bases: TGTGCCAGCAGCTTAGCCCACACAGATACGCAGTATTTT. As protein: CASSLAHTDTQYF.